The rows below give T cell receptor beta chains drawn from one sample of a study of blood T cells in healthy people across ages. TCRdb reprocessed the 5' RACE reads via MiXCR and lists one record per CDR3 protein. This repertoire shows 1.5 million to 2 million distinct CDR3 sequences, about 30% found once; its top ten account for around 7.7%. Sequencing was carried out using blood. The source is a woman in her twenties or thirties in good health. Each CDR3 is given with its conserved first and last residue. A D gene is named only where the DNA matches it firmly. Clone size is not always given. Where it is, it says once, few, many or a class for expanded clones.

V: TRBV10-3; D: TRBD2; J: TRBJ2-2; size: .; CDR3: CAISPLAGASTGELFF; DNA: TGTGCCATCAGCCCACTAGCGGGAGCTAGTACCGGGGAGCTGTTTTTT
V: TRBV4-1; D: .; J: TRBJ2-7; size: many; CDR3: CASSQDGVYEQYF; DNA: TGCGCCAGCAGCCAAGACGGAGTCTACGAGCAGTACTTC
V: TRBV12-3/TRBV12-4; D: .; J: TRBJ1-4; size: few; CDR3: CASSLAGYGEKLFF; DNA: TGTGCCAGCAGTTTAGCAGGGTATGGTGAAAAACTGTTTTTT
V: TRBV30; D: .; J: TRBJ2-7; size: .; CDR3: CAWRTTEAYEQYF; DNA: TGTGCCTGGAGGACGACAGAGGCCTACGAGCAGTACTTC
V: TRBV14; D: TRBD1; J: TRBJ2-3; size: .; CDR3: CASRKRHGTGYSSTDTQYF; DNA: TGTGCCAGCAGGAAACGCCACGGGACAGGCTACTCTAGCACAGATACGCAGTATTTT
V: TRBV6-6; D: .; J: TRBJ1-2; size: .; CDR3: CASSYAGADNYGYTF; DNA: TGTGCCAGCAGTTACGCGGGGGCGGATAACTATGGCTACACCTTC
V: TRBV27; D: TRBD2; J: TRBJ2-5; size: .; CDR3: CASSLVGGALETQYF; DNA: TGTGCCAGCAGTTTAGTCGGGGGGGCCCTCGAGACCCAGTACTTC
V: TRBV20-1; D: .; J: TRBJ1-2; size: .; CDR3: CSATDRIPYGYTF; DNA: TGCAGTGCTACAGACAGAATACCTTATGGCTACACCTTC
V: TRBV11-2; D: .; J: TRBJ2-4; size: .; CDR3: CASSLFGGPKNIQYF; DNA: TGTGCCAGCAGCTTATTTGGGGGTCCCAAAAACATTCAGTACTTC
V: TRBV29-1; D: TRBD1; J: TRBJ2-1; size: many; CDR3: CSVPAGQGSYEQFF; DNA: TGCAGCGTTCCTGCGGGACAGGGGTCCTATGAGCAGTTCTTC
V: TRBV5-1; D: .; J: TRBJ1-4; size: few; CDR3: CASSLWLNEKLFF; DNA: TGCGCCAGCAGCTTGTGGCTGAATGAAAAACTGTTTTTT
V: TRBV19; D: .; J: TRBJ2-7; size: .; CDR3: CASKNTVSYEQYF; DNA: TGTGCCAGTAAAAACACAGTATCCTACGAGCAGTACTTC
V: TRBV11-2; D: TRBD1; J: TRBJ2-2; size: .; CDR3: CASSLQTGVQTGELFF; DNA: TGTGCCAGCAGCTTACAGACAGGGGTGCAAACCGGGGAGCTGTTTTTT
V: TRBV7-2; D: TRBD2; J: TRBJ2-3; size: many; CDR3: CASSLLFRDYTTDTQYF; DNA: TGTGCCAGCAGCTTACTCTTCCGGGACTACACAACAGATACGCAGTATTTT
V: TRBV29-1; D: .; J: TRBJ2-7; size: few; CDR3: CSVTGEHSYEQYF; DNA: TGCAGCGTTACGGGAGAGCACTCCTACGAGCAGTACTTC
V: TRBV20-1; D: .; J: TRBJ1-2; size: few; CDR3: CSAWTPSGYTF; DNA: TGCAGTGCTTGGACCCCGAGTGGCTACACCTTC
V: TRBV5-1; D: .; J: TRBJ2-1; size: .; CDR3: CASSFREDYNEQFF; DNA: TGCGCCAGCAGCTTCCGGGAAGATTACAATGAGCAGTTCTTC
V: TRBV7-2; D: TRBD2; J: TRBJ2-3; size: .; CDR3: CASSDTSDTDTQYF; DNA: TGTGCCAGCAGCGACACTAGCGACACAGATACGCAGTATTTT
V: TRBV12-5; D: .; J: TRBJ2-3; size: .; CDR3: CASGLASSPDRGTDTQYF; DNA: TGTGCTAGTGGTTTGGCTTCCTCCCCGGACAGAGGCACAGATACGCAGTATTTT
V: TRBV29-1; D: .; J: TRBJ1-2; size: .; CDR3: CSVVWEPDYGYTF; DNA: TGCAGCGTTGTTTGGGAGCCGGACTATGGCTACACCTTC
V: TRBV7-2; D: .; J: TRBJ2-1; size: few; CDR3: CASSLTPDSTEQFF; DNA: TGTGCCAGCAGCTTAACTCCCGACTCGACTGAGCAGTTCTTC
V: TRBV5-1; D: .; J: TRBJ2-6; size: .; CDR3: CASGPPQGSSGANVLTF; DNA: TGCGCCAGCGGGCCCCCCCAGGGGTCTTCTGGGGCCAACGTCCTGACTTTC
V: TRBV12-3/TRBV12-4; D: TRBD1; J: TRBJ1-2; size: few; CDR3: CVSTSDRVGYGYTF; DNA: TGTGTCAGCACCAGCGACAGGGTGGGCTATGGCTACACCTTC
V: TRBV28; D: .; J: TRBJ2-1; size: many; CDR3: CASSFLASSDNEQFF; DNA: TGTGCCAGCAGTTTTCTGGCTAGCTCTGACAATGAGCAGTTCTTC
V: TRBV5-6; D: .; J: TRBJ2-3; size: .; CDR3: CASSLLRGASTDTQYF; DNA: TGTGCCAGCAGCTTGCTTCGCGGGGCTAGCACAGATACGCAGTATTTT
V: TRBV6-2/TRBV6-3; D: .; J: TRBJ2-1; size: .; CDR3: CASNPGPRNEQFF; DNA: TGTGCCAGCAATCCAGGGCCGAGAAATGAGCAGTTCTTC
V: TRBV10-3; D: TRBD2; J: TRBJ2-7; size: few; CDR3: CATSESLAGGLPFYEQYF; DNA: TGTGCCACCAGTGAGTCGTTAGCGGGAGGCCTTCCTTTCTACGAGCAGTACTTC
V: TRBV7-9; D: .; J: TRBJ1-1; size: .; CDR3: CASSLQVSEAFF; DNA: TGTGCCAGCAGCCTGCAGGTCTCCGAAGCTTTCTTT
V: TRBV12-3/TRBV12-4; D: TRBD1; J: TRBJ1-5; size: .; CDR3: CASSLGGTGGDQPQHF; DNA: TGTGCCAGCAGTTTAGGCGGGACAGGGGGTGATCAGCCCCAGCATTTT
V: TRBV20-1; D: .; J: TRBJ1-2; size: .; CDR3: CSARDPGAHGYTF; DNA: TGCAGTGCTAGAGATCCGGGGGCCCATGGCTACACCTTC
V: TRBV7-9; D: TRBD1; J: TRBJ1-4; size: .; CDR3: CASSVMTGGEKLFF; DNA: TGTGCCAGCAGCGTTATGACAGGGGGGGAAAAACTGTTTTTT
V: TRBV29-1; D: .; J: TRBJ2-7; size: many; CDR3: CSAVELGRGSYNEQYF; DNA: TGCAGCGCCGTAGAATTAGGGCGAGGTTCCTACAATGAGCAGTACTTC
V: TRBV6-1; D: .; J: TRBJ2-5; size: .; CDR3: CASRRDHTRGTQYF; DNA: TGTGCCAGCAGGAGGGACCATACAAGAGGGACCCAGTACTTC
V: TRBV2; D: .; J: TRBJ1-2; size: .; CDR3: CASHTGRSGYTF; DNA: TGTGCCAGCCATACAGGGCGTTCTGGCTACACCTTC
V: TRBV4-2; D: .; J: TRBJ2-4; size: many; CDR3: CASSQVLAANIQYF; DNA: TGTGCCAGCAGCCAAGTCTTAGCGGCGAACATTCAGTACTTC
V: TRBV11-2; D: .; J: TRBJ1-5; size: .; CDR3: CASSFDRPDQPQHF; DNA: TGTGCCAGCAGCTTCGACAGGCCCGATCAGCCCCAGCATTTT
V: TRBV12-3/TRBV12-4; D: TRBD2; J: TRBJ2-1; size: many; CDR3: CASRRLAGRLNEQFF; DNA: TGTGCCAGCAGAAGACTAGCGGGGAGATTAAATGAGCAGTTCTTC
V: TRBV9; D: TRBD1; J: TRBJ2-7; size: .; CDR3: CASSVVGGGYEQYF; DNA: TGTGCCAGCAGCGTAGTAGGGGGCGGATACGAGCAGTACTTC
V: TRBV10-3; D: TRBD2; J: TRBJ2-1; size: many; CDR3: CAISPSGGAYNEQFF; DNA: TGTGCCATCAGCCCTAGCGGGGGGGCCTACAATGAGCAGTTCTTC
V: TRBV29-1; D: .; J: TRBJ1-2; size: many; CDR3: CSVEGTVYGYTF; DNA: TGCAGCGTTGAAGGGACGGTCTATGGCTACACCTTC
V: TRBV20-1; D: .; J: TRBJ2-7; size: .; CDR3: CSFKGRYNEQYF; DNA: TGCAGTTTTAAGGGGCGCTACAATGAGCAGTACTTC
V: TRBV27; D: .; J: TRBJ2-3; size: many; CDR3: CASSSQNRDTQYF; DNA: TGTGCCAGCAGTTCGCAGAATAGGGATACGCAGTATTTT
V: TRBV12-3/TRBV12-4; D: .; J: TRBJ1-2; size: few; CDR3: CASSQGSYGHTF; DNA: TGTGCCAGCTCTCAGGGGTCCTATGGCCACACCTTC
V: TRBV4-1; D: .; J: TRBJ1-5; size: .; CDR3: CASSQIRDERGQPQHF; DNA: TGCGCCAGCAGCCAAATCCGGGATGAGAGGGGTCAGCCCCAGCATTTT
V: TRBV12-3/TRBV12-4; D: .; J: TRBJ2-5; size: many; CDR3: CASARGEETQYF; DNA: TGTGCCAGCGCTCGAGGAGAAGAGACCCAGTACTTC
V: TRBV6-2/TRBV6-3; D: .; J: TRBJ2-5; size: .; CDR3: CASTKGRAGTQYF; DNA: TGTGCCAGCACCAAGGGGCGGGCGGGGACCCAGTACTTC
V: TRBV29-1; D: .; J: TRBJ1-4; size: .; CDR3: CSVEDRATNEKLFF; DNA: TGCAGCGTTGAAGATCGCGCAACTAATGAAAAACTGTTTTTT
V: TRBV25-1; D: TRBD2; J: TRBJ2-1; size: .; CDR3: CASSDLITGGISYNEQFF; DNA: TGTGCCAGCAGTGATTTAATTACGGGAGGAATCTCCTACAATGAGCAGTTCTTC
V: TRBV10-3; D: TRBD2; J: TRBJ2-7; size: many; CDR3: CAISESPGGEQYF; DNA: TGTGCCATCAGTGAGAGCCCGGGGGGTGAGCAGTACTTC
V: TRBV20-1; D: .; J: TRBJ2-7; size: .; CDR3: CSATEARHEQYF; DNA: TGCAGTGCAACGGAAGCGAGGCATGAGCAGTACTTC
V: TRBV21-1; D: .; J: TRBJ2-5; size: few; CDR3: CASSKGCGDSGAQETQYF; DNA: TGTGCCAGCAGCAAAGGCTGTGGTGATAGCGGGGCACAAGAGACCCAGTACTTC
V: TRBV2; D: TRBD2; J: TRBJ2-7; size: few; CDR3: CASIGASGRSLYEQYF; DNA: TGTGCCAGCATAGGTGCTAGCGGGAGATCACTCTACGAGCAGTACTTC
V: TRBV12-3/TRBV12-4; D: TRBD2; J: TRBJ2-3; size: .; CDR3: CASTEASGSLADVQYF; DNA: TGTGCCAGCACAGAGGCTAGCGGGAGTTTGGCAGATGTGCAGTATTTT